This T cell receptor (beta chain) was observed in a study of blood T cell repertoires in COVID-19. Looking at the study overall: Sites in the United States, Italy and Spain provided acute and convalescent COVID-19 samples.

The assay was immunoSEQ multiplex PCR, and TCRdb's table has in-frame clones only and misses some. This table holds just over 650,000 clones, 70% to 90% found once. The CDR3 has 15 residues. Looked up from germline, CDR1 is LNHDA and CDR2 is SQIVND (reference sequence). Trimming stripped 6 bases from V and 4 bases from J, with 18 bases between. The receptor comes from a woman under 30 with acute or convalescent COVID-19. This sequence joins TRBV19 and TRBJ2-5, with D tentatively TRBD2 (6 bases). Sequencing used peripheral blood. The chain's CDR3 is CASSGGDGVRETQYF. As DNA, the CDR3 is TGTGCCAGTAGCGGGGGTGACGGGGTCAGAGAGACCCAGTACTTC.